The 32 T cell receptor beta chains below come from one sample, sequenced in a study of T-cell memory formation after mild COVID-19. TCRdb re-called the 5' RACE reads through MiXCR, storing one row per CDR3 protein. The table has hundreds of thousands of distinct CDR3 sequences, about 25% seen once. The specimen was PBMCs or a T cell subset sorted from them (not recorded which). All receptors derive from an adult woman who had mild COVID-19 (a few samples of this study predate the infection). Cell type and time point are not known.

This clonotype was seen a few times. V is TRBV29-1 and J is TRBJ1-1; possibly TRBD1 for D (5 bases). The CDR3 is 13 residues long. Trimming removed 4 bases from V and 0 bases from J, with 9 bases in between. Germline V gives CDR1 SQVTM, CDR2 ANQGSEA. The CDR3 loop is CSVVRQLNTEAFF. The CDR3 DNA reads as TGCAGCGTTGTCAGACAGTTGAACACTGAAGCTTTCTTT.

The chain recombines TRBV20-1 with TRBJ2-5, with D possibly matching TRBD1 (6 bases). Looked up from germline, CDR1 is DFQATT and CDR2 is SNEGSKA (reference sequence). Trimming left V 3 bases short and J 4 bases short, with 15 bases between. CDR3 length: 14 residues. DNA of the CDR3: TGCAGTGCTAGCTTCCCACTCAGGGGAGAGACCCAGTACTTC. Translating gives CSASFPLRGETQYF.

This chain uses TRBV6-4 with TRBJ1-1; perhaps TRBD1 as D (5 bases). CDR1 is MRHNA, CDR2 SNTAGT, per germline. The CDR3 spans 13 residues. V lost 6 bases and J 4 bases, leaving 12 bases between the germline ends. This chain's CDR3 is CASRGPGGTEAFF. The CDR3 coding sequence is TGTGCCAGCAGGGGCCCCGGGGGCACTGAAGCTTTCTTT.

This sequence joins TRBV7-6 and TRBJ1-1; the D is unclear. The CDR3 has 15 amino acids. Between the trimmed V and J ends, which lost 1 base and 1 base, there was a span of 10 bases. The germline CDR1 and CDR2 sequences are SGHVS and FNYEAQ. The CDR3 loop is CASSLVSSGNTEAFF. DNA of the CDR3: TGTGCCAGCAGCTTAGTGTCATCAGGGAACACTGAAGCTTTCTTT. Full variable domain (missing parts from reference TRBV7-6 and TRBJ1-1): GAGVSQSPRYKVTKRGQDVALRCDPISGHVSLYWYRQALGQGPEFLTYFNYEAQQDKSGLPNDRFSAERPEGSISTLTIQRTEQRDSAMYRCASSLVSSGNTEAFFGQGTRLTVV.

For the CDR3, the DNA is TGTGCCAGCAGTCAACAGGGGATGAACACTGAAGCTTTCTTT. Protein: CASSQQGMNTEAFF. The chain joins TRBV5-6 to TRBJ1-1; 7 bases agree with TRBD1. This CDR3 has 14 residues. V gave up 5 bases and J gave up 0 bases; unmatched junction bases: 4. In germline, CDR1 is SGHDT, CDR2 YYEEEE.

This chain's CDR3 is CASSQATGSETQYF. CDR3 nucleotide sequence: TGTGCCAGCAGCCAAGCGACAGGCTCAGAGACCCAGTACTTC. The chain links TRBV9 to TRBJ2-5, with a tentative D call TRBD1 (6 bases). Germline CDR1 and CDR2: SGDLS and YYNGEE. V was cut by 4 bases and J by 4 bases, with 14 bases left in between. This CDR3 spans 14 amino acids. Using reference TRBV9 and TRBJ2-5 for the parts outside the CDR3, the full variable domain is DSGVTQTPKHLITATGQRVTLRCSPRSGDLSVYWYQQSLDQGLQFLIQYYNGEERAKGNILERFSAQQFPDLHSELNLSSLELGDSALYFCASSQATGSETQYFGPGTRLLVL.

The rearrangement uses TRBV12-3 or TRBV12-4 and TRBJ1-1; 11 bases line up with TRBD1. With 5 bases clipped from V and 7 bases from J, the junction kept 6 bases outside the gene matches. The CDR3 spans 14 residues. The CDR3 sequence is CASSPWTGGNEAFF. The CDR3 DNA reads TGTGCCAGCAGTCCCTGGACAGGGGGCAATGAAGCTTTCTTT.

This rearrangement joins TRBV6-5 to TRBJ1-1, with 7 bases lining up with TRBD1. Losses at the gene ends were 6 bases for V and 7 bases for J; bases not matched to a gene: 11. The CDR3 is 14 amino acids. CDR1 MNHEY and CDR2 SVGAGI come from the germline V gene. CDR3 sequence: CASSDRDSRDEAFF. DNA for the CDR3: TGTGCCAGCAGCGACCGGGACAGTAGAGATGAAGCTTTCTTT.

In DNA, the CDR3 is TGTGCCAGCAGCTTTGGACTAGCGGGACCCACAGATACGCAGTATTTT. As protein: CASSFGLAGPTDTQYF. The chain employs TRBV7-8 and TRBJ2-3; the match to TRBD2 covers 12 bases. The V gene end was trimmed by 3 bases and the J gene end by 2 bases; junction bases not matched to a gene: 3. This CDR3 region has 16 residues. The germline V gene has CDR1 SGHVS and CDR2 FQNEAQ.

The chain links TRBV2 to TRBJ1-2; 7 bases match TRBD1. The CDR3 runs to 15 residues. V gave up 7 bases and J gave up 1 base; unmatched junction bases: 9. Germline-derived CDR1 and CDR2 are SNHLY and FYNNEI. The CDR3 reads CASTPNRGFNYGYTF. The CDR3 nucleotides are TGTGCCAGCACTCCCAACAGGGGATTTAACTATGGCTACACCTTC.

CDR3 region: CATSDLTGASNTEAFF. CDR3 sequence (DNA): TGTGCCACCAGTGATTTGACAGGGGCTTCGAACACTGAAGCTTTCTTT. J is TRBJ1-1 and V is TRBV24-1; 7 bases match TRBD1. Germline CDR1 reads KGHDR; CDR2 reads SFDVKD. The CDR3 is made up of 16 amino acids. With V trimmed by 0 bases and J by 1 base, 4 bases remained unmatched.

The chain combines TRBV4-2 with TRBJ1-4, with D possibly TRBD1 on 5 matching bases. Looked up from germline, CDR1 is LGHNA and CDR2 is YNFKEQ. The length of the CDR3 is 16 residues. The V end lost 0 bases, the J end lost 1 base, and 9 bases lay between the germline ends. Here the CDR3 reads CASSQDHGGTNEKLFF. CDR3 DNA: TGTGCCAGCAGCCAAGATCATGGGGGAACTAATGAAAAACTGTTTTTT.

This sequence joins TRBV6-5 and TRBJ2-7; maybe TRBD1 (5 bases). V lost 2 bases and J lost 0, with 11 bases in between. There are 15 residues in the CDR3. The germline V gene encodes CDR1 MNHEY and CDR2 SVGAGI. CDR3 bases: TGTGCCAGCAGTTACACCTTTCAGGGCTCCTACGAGCAGTACTTC. It specifies CASSYTFQGSYEQYF.

This clonotype was counted a few times. V gene TRBV24-1 combines with J gene TRBJ2-2, with 7 bases fitting TRBD2. Germline V gene lookup returns CDR1 KGHDR and CDR2 SFDVKD. The CDR3 totals 16 residues. Germline trimming cut 1 base from V and 4 bases from J; bases unmatched to any gene: 5. The CDR3 DNA reads as TGTGCCACCAGTGATTTCGCGGGAGCGCGCACCGGGGAGCTGTTTTTT. The encoded protein is CATSDFAGARTGELFF.

The CDR3 DNA reads TGTGCCACCAGTGGGGACAGGGGAAGCCTCCTCGATGGCTACACCTTC. This sequence encodes CATSGDRGSLLDGYTF. The chain carries TRBV24-1 and TRBJ1-2; 10 positions match TRBD1. V trimming: 5 bases; J trimming: 6 bases; junction bases outside the gene matches: 11. The CDR3 has 16 amino acids. Per germline, CDR1 KGHDR and CDR2 SFDVKD.

The V gene is TRBV7-6, the J gene TRBJ2-7; possibly TRBD1 or TRBD2 for D (5 bases each). Germline lookup yields CDR1 SGHVS and CDR2 FNYEAQ. The CDR3 has 13 amino acids. Trimming stripped 5 bases from V and 4 bases from J, with 12 bases between. The CDR3 DNA reads as TGTGCCAGCAGCCGAGGGGACGGGTACGAGCAGTACTTC. It yields the protein CASSRGDGYEQYF.

The rearrangement uses TRBV5-1 and TRBJ2-7; 11 bases fit TRBD1. V lost 4 bases, J lost 6 bases, and 6 bases stayed unmatched. The CDR3 runs to 14 residues. The germline gives CDR1 SGHRS, CDR2 YFSETQ. The CDR3, as DNA: TGCGCCAGCAGCCAGGGACAGGGGGTTGGCGAGCAGTACTTC. Its protein is CASSQGQGVGEQYF.

This clonotype was seen at least ten times. The gene calls are TRBV20-1 and TRBJ2-5; the match to TRBD2 covers 8 bases. The CDR3 is made up of 14 amino acids. Germline values: CDR1 DFQATT, CDR2 SNEGSKA (reference sequence). The ends lost 3 bases at V and 4 bases at J; junction bases unmatched: 7. This CDR3 is CSASWRGVGETQYF. As DNA, the CDR3 is TGCAGTGCTAGCTGGCGGGGGGTGGGAGAGACCCAGTACTTC.

The chain carries TRBV7-9 and TRBJ2-3; the match to TRBD2 covers 12 bases. The J segment lost 7 bases and the V segment lost 4 bases, leaving 12 bases of the junction unmatched. There are 17 residues in the CDR3. CDR1 and CDR2 from the germline V gene are SEHNR and FQNEAQ (reference sequence). The CDR3 coding sequence is TGTGCCAGCAGCTCGAAGCGGCTAGCGGGGGGGCCATATACGCAGTATTTT. Residues: CASSSKRLAGGPYTQYF.

This clonotype has a single count. The CDR3 is CASSQAGQAHEKLFF. The CDR3 DNA follows: TGTGCCAGCAGCCAAGCGGGACAGGCTCATGAAAAACTGTTTTTT. This rearrangement joins TRBV4-2 to TRBJ1-4, with TRBD1 identical over 8 bases. CDR3 length: 15 residues. V lost 1 base and J lost 6; bases outside the gene matches: 4. In germline, CDR1 is LGHNA, CDR2 YNFKEQ.

CDR3 amino acids: CASRPGTENTGELFF. CDR3 bases: TGTGCCAGCAGGCCCGGGACAGAGAACACCGGGGAGCTGTTTTTT. The chain links TRBV12-3 or TRBV12-4 to TRBJ2-2; TRBD1 aligns across 7 bases. V shed 6 bases, J shed 1 base, and the junction held 5 bases outside the gene matches. The CDR3 runs to 15 residues.

This clonotype was counted a few times. V usage is TRBV11-2 and J usage is TRBJ2-7; 11 nucleotides match TRBD2. J was trimmed by 3 bases and V by 2 bases; bases with no gene match: 3. The length of the CDR3 is 15 residues. Per germline, CDR1 SGHAT and CDR2 FQNNGV. Written as DNA, the CDR3 is TGTGCCAGCAGCTTATTAGCGGGGGGGCTCTACGAGCAGTACTTC. The encoded protein is CASSLLAGGLYEQYF.

This clonotype was recorded many times. This sequence joins TRBV5-6 and TRBJ1-2; D may be TRBD1 (5 bases). Trimming took off 1 base at V and 2 bases at J, with 12 bases between the two ends. In germline, CDR1 is SGHDT, CDR2 YYEEEE. The CDR3 consists of 15 residues. The CDR3 DNA reads TGTGCCAGCAGCTTGATCATTTCAGGGAACTATGGCTACACCTTC. Translating it yields CASSLIISGNYGYTF.

The table lists this clonotype with many counts. The genes are TRBV5-1 and TRBJ2-1, with 7 nucleotides matching TRBD2. Germline CDR1 reads SGHRS; CDR2 reads YFSETQ. The V gene end was trimmed by 0 bases and the J gene end by 4 bases; junction bases not matched to a gene: 10. The CDR3 has 17 amino acids. The DNA for the CDR3 is TGCGCCAGCAGCTTGGAAGGTAGGCTAGCGGTGTACAATGAGCAGTTCTTC. It specifies CASSLEGRLAVYNEQFF.

V usage is TRBV6-6 and J usage is TRBJ2-5; TRBD1 aligns across 7 bases. The CDR3 extends over 16 amino acids. V was pared by 0 bases and J by 0 bases, with 4 bases of the junction left unmatched. Germline V gives CDR1 MNHNY, CDR2 SVGAGI (reference sequence). CDR3 DNA sequence: TGTGCCAGCAGTTACTCCCGGGGACAGAACCAAGAGACCCAGTACTTC. Protein: CASSYSRGQNQETQYF.

The chain is built from TRBV6-2 or TRBV6-3 and TRBJ2-3, with 13 bases aligning to TRBD2. J gave up 0 bases and V 7 bases, and 10 bases lay outside the gene matches. Germline CDR1 and CDR2: MNHEY and SVGEGT. The CDR3 length is 18 residues. CDR3 nucleotide sequence: TGTGCCAGCACCCCTGCCCAGGGACTAGCGGGGAGCACAGATACGCAGTATTTT. It translates to CASTPAQGLAGSTDTQYF.

The V gene is TRBV6-1, the J gene TRBJ1-1, with a tentative D call TRBD1 (5 bases). Germline lookup yields CDR1 MNHNS and CDR2 SASEGT. V was pared by 6 bases and J by 5 bases, with 13 bases between. The CDR3 covers 13 residues. The CDR3: CASRRGVGTEAFF. The CDR3 DNA is TGTGCCAGCAGAAGGGGTGTAGGGACTGAAGCTTTCTTT.

A few counts support this clonotype. This chain links TRBV6-6 with TRBJ2-7; tentatively, D is TRBD1 (6 bases). Deletions cut 10 bases from V and 4 bases from J, with 23 bases between. Germline values: CDR1 MNHNY, CDR2 SVGAGI (reference sequence). The CDR3 length is 15 residues. The CDR3 spells CATTPDGQLSYEQYF. CDR3 sequence (DNA): TGTGCCACCACTCCAGACGGACAGTTATCTTACGAGCAGTACTTC.

This rearrangement joins TRBV27 to TRBJ2-3, with TRBD2 matching over 9 bases. Germline CDR1 and CDR2: MNHEY and SMNVEV (reference sequence). The CDR3 length is 16 residues. Germline trimming cut 0 bases from V and 4 bases from J; bases unmatched to any gene: 5. Here the CDR3 reads CASSLSGGGAADTQYF. The CDR3 nucleotides are TGTGCCAGCAGTTTATCAGGCGGGGGGGCCGCAGATACGCAGTATTTT.

J is TRBJ2-1 and V is TRBV20-1; TRBD1 agrees at 7 bases. The CDR3 is made up of 14 amino acids. Germline lookup yields CDR1 DFQATT and CDR2 SNEGSKA (reference sequence). J was trimmed by 9 bases and V by 1 base; bases with no gene match: 9. The CDR3 sequence: CSARGWDSLSEQFF. The CDR3 DNA sequence: TGCAGTGCTAGAGGTTGGGACAGTTTGTCTGAGCAGTTCTTC.

The V and J genes are TRBV25-1 and TRBJ2-7, with 7 bases that match TRBD2. Trimming cost V 3 bases and J 5 bases; bases outside gene matches: 13. Germline V gives CDR1 MGHDK, CDR2 SYGVNS. The CDR3 runs to 16 residues. The CDR3 sequence: CASSDPTSPLGDEQYF. In DNA form, the CDR3 reads TGTGCCAGCAGTGACCCGACTAGCCCGTTAGGGGACGAGCAGTACTTC.

The chain joins TRBV7-3 to TRBJ2-1, with 8 bases aligning to TRBD2. Germline CDR1 SGHTA, CDR2 FQGTGA. Trimming took 4 bases from V and 2 from J; bases not matched to a gene: 4. The CDR3 has 15 residues. The CDR3 sequence is CASSSRGGPYNEQFF. The CDR3 nucleotides are TGTGCCAGCAGCTCTCGGGGGGGCCCCTACAATGAGCAGTTCTTC. Looking up the rest from reference TRBV7-3 and TRBJ2-1 gives the full variable domain: GAGVSQTPSNKVTEKGKYVELRCDPISGHTALYWYRQSLGQGPEFLIYFQGTGAADDSGLPNDRFFAVRPEGSVSTLKIQRTERGDSAVYLCASSSRGGPYNEQFFGPGTRLTVL.